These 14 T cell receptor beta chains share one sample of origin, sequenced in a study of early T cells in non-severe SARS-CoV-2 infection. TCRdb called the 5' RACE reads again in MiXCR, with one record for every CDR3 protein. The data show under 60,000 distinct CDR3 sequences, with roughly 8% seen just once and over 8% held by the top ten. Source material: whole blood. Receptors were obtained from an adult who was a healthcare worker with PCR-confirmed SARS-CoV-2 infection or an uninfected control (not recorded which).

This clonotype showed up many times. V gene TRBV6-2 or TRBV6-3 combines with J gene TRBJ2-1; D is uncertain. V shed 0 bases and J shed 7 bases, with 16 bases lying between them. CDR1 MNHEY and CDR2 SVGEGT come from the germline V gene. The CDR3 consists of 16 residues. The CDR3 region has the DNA TGTGCCAGCAGTTACTCCGGCACCAATTGGGTAAATGAGCAGTTCTTC. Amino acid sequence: CASSYSGTNWVNEQFF.

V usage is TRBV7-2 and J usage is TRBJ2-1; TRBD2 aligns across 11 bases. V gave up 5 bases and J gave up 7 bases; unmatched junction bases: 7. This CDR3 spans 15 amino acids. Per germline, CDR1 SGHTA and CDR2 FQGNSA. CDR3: CASSALAGALNEQFF. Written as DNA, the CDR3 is TGTGCCAGCAGCGCACTAGCGGGAGCTCTGAATGAGCAGTTCTTC.

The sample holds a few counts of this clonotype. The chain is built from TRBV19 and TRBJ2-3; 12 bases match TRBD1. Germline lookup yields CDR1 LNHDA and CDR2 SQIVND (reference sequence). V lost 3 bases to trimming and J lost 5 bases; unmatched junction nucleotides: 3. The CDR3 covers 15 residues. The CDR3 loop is CASSMGQGAGDTQYF. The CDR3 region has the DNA TGTGCCAGTAGTATGGGACAGGGGGCAGGAGATACGCAGTATTTT.

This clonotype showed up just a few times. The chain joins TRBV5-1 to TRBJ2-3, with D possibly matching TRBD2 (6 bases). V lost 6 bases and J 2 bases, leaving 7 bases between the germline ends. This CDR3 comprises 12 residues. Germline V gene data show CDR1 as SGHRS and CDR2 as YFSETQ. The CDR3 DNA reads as TGCGCCAGCATGCGGGACACAGATACGCAGTATTTT. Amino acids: CASMRDTDTQYF.

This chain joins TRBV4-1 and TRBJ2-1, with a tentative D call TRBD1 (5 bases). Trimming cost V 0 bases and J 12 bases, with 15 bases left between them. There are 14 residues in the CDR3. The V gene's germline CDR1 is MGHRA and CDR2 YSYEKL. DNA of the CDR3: TGCGCCAGCAGCCAAGATAACAGGCCAAACGGGCAGTTCTTC. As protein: CASSQDNRPNGQFF.

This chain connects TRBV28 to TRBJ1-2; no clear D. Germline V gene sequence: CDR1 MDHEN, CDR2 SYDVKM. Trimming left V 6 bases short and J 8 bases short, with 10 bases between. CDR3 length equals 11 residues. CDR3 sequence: CASRGFVGYTF. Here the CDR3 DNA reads TGTGCCAGCAGGGGTTTCGTGGGCTACACCTTC.

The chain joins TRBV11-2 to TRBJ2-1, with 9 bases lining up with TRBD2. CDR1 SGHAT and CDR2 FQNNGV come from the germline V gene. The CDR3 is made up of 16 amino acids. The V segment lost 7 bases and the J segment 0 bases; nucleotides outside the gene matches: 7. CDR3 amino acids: CASIKNSGSSYNEQFF. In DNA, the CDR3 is TGTGCCAGCATCAAAAATAGCGGGAGCTCCTACAATGAGCAGTTCTTC.

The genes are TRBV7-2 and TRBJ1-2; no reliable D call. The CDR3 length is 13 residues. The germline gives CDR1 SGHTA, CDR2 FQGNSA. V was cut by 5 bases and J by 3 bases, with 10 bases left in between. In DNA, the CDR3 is TGTGCCAGCAGCCTGCGGACGGACTATGGCTACACCTTC. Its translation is CASSLRTDYGYTF.

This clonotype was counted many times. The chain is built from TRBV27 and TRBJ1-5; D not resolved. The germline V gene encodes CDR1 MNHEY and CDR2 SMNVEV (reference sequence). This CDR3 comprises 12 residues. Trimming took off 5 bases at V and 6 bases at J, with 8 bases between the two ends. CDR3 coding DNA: TGTGCCAGCAGTCCCCGGGGTCAGCCCCAGCATTTT. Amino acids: CASSPRGQPQHF.

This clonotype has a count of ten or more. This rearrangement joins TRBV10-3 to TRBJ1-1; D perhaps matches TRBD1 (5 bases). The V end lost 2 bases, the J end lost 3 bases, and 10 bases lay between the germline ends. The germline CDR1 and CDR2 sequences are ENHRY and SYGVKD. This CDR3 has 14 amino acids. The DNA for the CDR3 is TGTGCCATCAGTGAGGGGGGATCGGACACTGAAGCTTTCTTT. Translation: CAISEGGSDTEAFF.

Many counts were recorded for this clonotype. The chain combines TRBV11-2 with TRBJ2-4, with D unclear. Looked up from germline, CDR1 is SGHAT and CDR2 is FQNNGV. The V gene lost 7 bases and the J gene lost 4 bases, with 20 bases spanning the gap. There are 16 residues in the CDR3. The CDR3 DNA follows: TGTGCCAGCACCGAAAGGTCACAGACCGTAAAAAACATTCAGTACTTC. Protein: CASTERSQTVKNIQYF.

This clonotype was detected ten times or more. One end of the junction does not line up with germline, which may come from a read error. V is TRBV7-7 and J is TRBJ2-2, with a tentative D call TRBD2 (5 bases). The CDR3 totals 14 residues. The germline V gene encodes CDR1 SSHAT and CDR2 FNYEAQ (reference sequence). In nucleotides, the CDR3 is TGTGCTAGCAGCCGCGGGTCCGGGCTTGGGGAGCTGTTTTTT. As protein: CASSRGSGLGELFF. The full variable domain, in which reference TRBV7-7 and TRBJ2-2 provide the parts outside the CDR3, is GAGVSQSPRYKVTKRGQDVTLRCDPISSHATLYWYQQALGQGPEFLTYFNYEAQPDKSGLPSDRFSAERPEGSISTLTIQRTEQRDSAMYRCASSRGSGLGELFFGEGSRLTVL.

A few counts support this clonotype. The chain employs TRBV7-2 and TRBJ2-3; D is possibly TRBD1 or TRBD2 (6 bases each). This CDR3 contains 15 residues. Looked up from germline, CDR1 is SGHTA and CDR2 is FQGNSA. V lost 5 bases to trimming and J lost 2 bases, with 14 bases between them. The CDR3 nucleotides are TGTGCCAGCAGCCCCGACGGGGGCTTCACAGATACGCAGTATTTT. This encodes CASSPDGGFTDTQYF.

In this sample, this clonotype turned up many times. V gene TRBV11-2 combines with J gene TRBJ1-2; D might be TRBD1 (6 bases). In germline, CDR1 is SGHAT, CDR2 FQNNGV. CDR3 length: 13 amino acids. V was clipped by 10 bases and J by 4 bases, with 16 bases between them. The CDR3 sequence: CATNKGGIYGYTF. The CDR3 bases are TGTGCCACCAATAAAGGGGGAATCTATGGCTACACCTTC. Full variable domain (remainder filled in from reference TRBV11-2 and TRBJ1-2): EAGVAQSPRYKIIEKRQSVAFWCNPISGHATLYWYQQILGQGPKLLIQFQNNGVVDDSQLPKDRFSAERLKGVDSTLKIQPAKLEDSAVYLCATNKGGIYGYTFGSGTRLTVV.